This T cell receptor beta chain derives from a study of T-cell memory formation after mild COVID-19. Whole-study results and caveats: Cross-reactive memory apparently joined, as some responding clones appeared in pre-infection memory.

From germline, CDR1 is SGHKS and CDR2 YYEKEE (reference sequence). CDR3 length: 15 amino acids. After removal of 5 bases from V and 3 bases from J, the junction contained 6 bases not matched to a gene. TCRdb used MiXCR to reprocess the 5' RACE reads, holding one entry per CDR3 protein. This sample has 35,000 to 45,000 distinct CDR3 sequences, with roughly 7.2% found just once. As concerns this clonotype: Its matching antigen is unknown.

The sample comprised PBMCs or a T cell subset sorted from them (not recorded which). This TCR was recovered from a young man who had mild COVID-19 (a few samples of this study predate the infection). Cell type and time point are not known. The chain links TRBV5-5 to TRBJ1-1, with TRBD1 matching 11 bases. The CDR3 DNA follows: TGTGCCAGCAGTTTTCTGGGACAGGGGGACACTGAAGCTTTCTTT. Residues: CASSFLGQGDTEAFF.